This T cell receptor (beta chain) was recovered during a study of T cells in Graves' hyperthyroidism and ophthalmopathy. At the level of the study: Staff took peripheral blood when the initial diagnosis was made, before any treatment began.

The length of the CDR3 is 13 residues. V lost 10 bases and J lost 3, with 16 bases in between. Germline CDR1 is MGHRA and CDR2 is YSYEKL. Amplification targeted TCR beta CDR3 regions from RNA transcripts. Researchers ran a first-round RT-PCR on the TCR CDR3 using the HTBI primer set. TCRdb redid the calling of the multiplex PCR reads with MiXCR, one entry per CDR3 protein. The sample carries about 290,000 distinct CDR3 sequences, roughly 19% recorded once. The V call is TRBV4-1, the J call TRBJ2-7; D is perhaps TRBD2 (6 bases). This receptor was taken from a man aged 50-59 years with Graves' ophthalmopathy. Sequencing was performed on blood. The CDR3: CATSERAHYEQYF. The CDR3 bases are TGCGCCACCTCAGAGCGGGCCCACTACGAGCAGTACTTC.